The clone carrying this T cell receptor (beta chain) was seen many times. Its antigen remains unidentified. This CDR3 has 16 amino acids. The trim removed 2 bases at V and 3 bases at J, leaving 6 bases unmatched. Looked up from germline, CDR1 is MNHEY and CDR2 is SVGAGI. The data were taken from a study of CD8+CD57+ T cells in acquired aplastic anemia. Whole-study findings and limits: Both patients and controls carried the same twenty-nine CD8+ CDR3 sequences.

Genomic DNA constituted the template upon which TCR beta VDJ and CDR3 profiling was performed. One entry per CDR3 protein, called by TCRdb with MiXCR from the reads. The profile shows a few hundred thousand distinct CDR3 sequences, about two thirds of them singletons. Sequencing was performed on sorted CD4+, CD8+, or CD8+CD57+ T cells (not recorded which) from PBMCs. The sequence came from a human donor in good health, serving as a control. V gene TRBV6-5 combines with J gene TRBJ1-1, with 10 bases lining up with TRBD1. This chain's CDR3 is CASSYRFGTGDTEAFF. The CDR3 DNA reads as TGTGCCAGCAGTTACCGTTTTGGGACAGGGGACACTGAAGCTTTCTTT.